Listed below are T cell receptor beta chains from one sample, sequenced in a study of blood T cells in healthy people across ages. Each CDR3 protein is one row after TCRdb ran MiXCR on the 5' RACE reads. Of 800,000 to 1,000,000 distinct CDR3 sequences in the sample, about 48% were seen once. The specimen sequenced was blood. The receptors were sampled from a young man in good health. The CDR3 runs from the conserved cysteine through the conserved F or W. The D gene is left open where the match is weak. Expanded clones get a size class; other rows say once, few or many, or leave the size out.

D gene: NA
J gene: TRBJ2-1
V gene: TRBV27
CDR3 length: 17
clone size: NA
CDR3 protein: CASSLMSSLLGYNEQFF
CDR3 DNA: TGTGCCAGCAGTTTAATGTCGTCTCTGCTGGGCTACAATGAGCAGTTCTTC

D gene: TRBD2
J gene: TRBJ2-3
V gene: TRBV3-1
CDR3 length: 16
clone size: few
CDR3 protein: CASSGHLAGGTDTQYF
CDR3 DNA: TGTGCCAGCAGCGGGCACCTAGCGGGGGGCACAGATACGCAGTATTTT

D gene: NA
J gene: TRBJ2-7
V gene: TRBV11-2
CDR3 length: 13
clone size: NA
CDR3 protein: CASIRQGGNEQYF
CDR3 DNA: TGTGCCAGCATCCGACAGGGCGGGAACGAGCAGTACTTC

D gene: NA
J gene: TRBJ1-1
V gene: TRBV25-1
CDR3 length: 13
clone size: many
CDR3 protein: CASSSVSALGAFF
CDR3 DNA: TGTGCCAGCAGTTCCGTTTCGGCCCTCGGAGCTTTCTTT

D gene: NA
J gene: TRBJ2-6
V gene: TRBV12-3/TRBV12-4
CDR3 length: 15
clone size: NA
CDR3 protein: CASSHESSGANVLTF
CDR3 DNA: TGTGCCAGCAGCCATGAGAGCTCTGGGGCCAACGTCCTAACTTTC

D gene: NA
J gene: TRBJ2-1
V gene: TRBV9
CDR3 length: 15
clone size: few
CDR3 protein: CASSDMGSSYNEQFF
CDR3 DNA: TGTGCCAGCAGCGACATGGGTAGCTCCTACAATGAGCAGTTCTTC

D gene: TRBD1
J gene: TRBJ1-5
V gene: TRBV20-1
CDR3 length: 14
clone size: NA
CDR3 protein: CSAVTGAYNQPQHF
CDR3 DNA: TGCAGTGCCGTGACAGGGGCCTATAATCAGCCCCAGCATTTT

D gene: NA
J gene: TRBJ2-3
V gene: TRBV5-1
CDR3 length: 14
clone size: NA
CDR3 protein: CASMDTSSTDTQYF
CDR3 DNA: TGCGCCAGTATGGACACCTCTAGCACAGATACGCAGTATTTT

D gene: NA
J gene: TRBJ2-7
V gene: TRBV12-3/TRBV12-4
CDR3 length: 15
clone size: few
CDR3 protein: CASSPQGSPSYEQYF
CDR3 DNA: TGTGCCAGCAGTCCTCAGGGTTCACCCTCCTACGAGCAGTACTTC

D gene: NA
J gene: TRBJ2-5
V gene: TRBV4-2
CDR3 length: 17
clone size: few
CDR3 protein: CASSRRLISGPQETQYF
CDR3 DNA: TGTGCCAGCAGCCGGAGGCTTATTAGCGGCCCCCAAGAGACCCAGTACTTC

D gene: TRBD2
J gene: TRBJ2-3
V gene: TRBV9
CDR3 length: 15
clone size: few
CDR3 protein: CASSVDPGGRDTQYF
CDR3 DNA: TGTGCCAGCAGCGTAGACCCGGGGGGGAGGGATACGCAGTATTTT

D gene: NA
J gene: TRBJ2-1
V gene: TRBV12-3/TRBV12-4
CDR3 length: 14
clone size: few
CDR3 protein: CASKQTSSYNEQFF
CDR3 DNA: TGTGCCAGCAAACAGACTAGCTCCTACAATGAGCAGTTCTTC

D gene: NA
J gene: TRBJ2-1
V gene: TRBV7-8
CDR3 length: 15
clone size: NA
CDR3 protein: CASQEGDARLGEQFF
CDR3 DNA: TGTGCCAGCCAGGAGGGGGACGCGCGGCTCGGGGAGCAGTTCTTC

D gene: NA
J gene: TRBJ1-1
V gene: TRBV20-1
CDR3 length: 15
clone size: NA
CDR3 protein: CSARIPGRENTEAFF
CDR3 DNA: TGCAGTGCTAGAATACCAGGACGGGAGAACACTGAAGCTTTCTTT

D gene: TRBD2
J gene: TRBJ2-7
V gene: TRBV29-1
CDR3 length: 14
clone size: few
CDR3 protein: CSVSTLAGGVEQYF
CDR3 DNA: TGCAGCGTCTCCACCCTAGCGGGGGGGGTCGAGCAGTACTTC

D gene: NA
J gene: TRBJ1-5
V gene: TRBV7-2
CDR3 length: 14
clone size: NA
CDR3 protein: CASSVGVANQPQHF
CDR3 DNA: TGTGCCAGCAGCGTAGGTGTAGCCAATCAGCCCCAGCATTTT

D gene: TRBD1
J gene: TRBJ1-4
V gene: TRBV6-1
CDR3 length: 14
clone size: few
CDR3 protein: CASSEGQGGEKLFF
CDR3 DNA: TGTGCCAGCAGTGAAGGACAGGGTGGGGAAAAACTGTTTTTT